The source of this T cell receptor (beta chain) is a study of cytomegalovirus exposure and HLA in healthy donors. Study results and limitations: Using a false discovery rate of 0.05, a later analysis showed that roughly 16,000 TCR beta sequences were associated with HLA alleles.

Germline trimming cut 4 bases from V and 7 bases from J; bases unmatched to any gene: 11. In germline, CDR1 is SEHNR, CDR2 FQNEAQ (reference sequence). This CDR3 comprises 15 residues. Healthy bone marrow donors formed the donor group. This PCR relied on a set of 60 Vbeta primers and 13 Jbeta primers. Libraries were prepared by immunoSEQ multiplex PCR; TCRdb keeps only in-frame clonotypes and omits some of them. Among approximately 280,000 clones listed, roughly 85% were seen once. Note on this clone: Its antigen is unidentified.

The material sequenced was PBMCs. The TCR sequence derives from a man in his forties in good health and CMV-seropositive. The gene calls are TRBV7-9 and TRBJ1-2; 8 bases are shared with TRBD1. For the CDR3, the DNA is TGTGCCAGCAGCTCTCTGACAGGGGTTCCCTTTGGCTACACCTTC. Translated, it gives CASSSLTGVPFGYTF.